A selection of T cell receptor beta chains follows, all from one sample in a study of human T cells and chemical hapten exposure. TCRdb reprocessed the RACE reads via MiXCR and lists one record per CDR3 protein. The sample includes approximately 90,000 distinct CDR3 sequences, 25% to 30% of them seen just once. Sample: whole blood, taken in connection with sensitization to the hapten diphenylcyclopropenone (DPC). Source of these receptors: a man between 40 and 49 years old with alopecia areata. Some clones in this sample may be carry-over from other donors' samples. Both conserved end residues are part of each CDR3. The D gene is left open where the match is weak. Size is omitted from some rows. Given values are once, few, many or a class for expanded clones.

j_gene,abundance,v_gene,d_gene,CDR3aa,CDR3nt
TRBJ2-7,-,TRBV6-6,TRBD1,CASIQGDRVNEQYF,TGTGCCAGCATCCAGGGGGACAGGGTTAACGAGCAGTACTTC
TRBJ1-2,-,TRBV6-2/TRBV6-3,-,CASSYRRPTNYGYTF,TGTGCCAGCAGTTACCGGCGGCCGACTAACTATGGCTACACCTTC
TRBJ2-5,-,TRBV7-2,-,CASSLSRQTETQYF,TGTGCCAGCAGCTTAAGCCGACAGACGGAGACCCAGTACTTC
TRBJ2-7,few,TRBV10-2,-,CASSRESEQYF,TGCGCCAGCTCCAGGGAGTCCGAGCAGTACTTC
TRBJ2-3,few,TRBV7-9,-,CASSLLSDTQYF,TGTGCCAGCAGCCTTCTATCAGATACGCAGTATTTT
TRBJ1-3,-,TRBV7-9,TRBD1,CASSLGDRDRNTIYF,TGTGCCAGCAGCTTAGGAGACAGGGATCGAAACACCATATATTTT
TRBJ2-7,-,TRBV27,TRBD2,CASSSLLAGGSIEQYF,TGTGCCAGCAGTTCCCTACTAGCGGGGGGATCTATAGAGCAGTACTTC
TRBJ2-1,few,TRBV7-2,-,CASSLAQGPSIGGEQFF,TGTGCCAGCAGCTTAGCGCAGGGCCCCAGCATCGGCGGTGAGCAGTTCTTC
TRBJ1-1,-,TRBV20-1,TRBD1,CSARDRFGTARITEAFF,TGCAGTGCTAGAGATAGGTTTGGGACAGCCAGGATCACTGAAGCTTTCTTT
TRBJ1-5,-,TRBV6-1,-,CASTPGRTPLSNQPQHF,TGTGCCAGCACTCCGGGACGGACCCCCCTTAGCAATCAGCCCCAGCATTTT
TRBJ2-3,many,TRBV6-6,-,CASSYSTSQSKYF,TGTGCCAGCAGTTACTCTACCTCCCAGTCGAAGTATTTT
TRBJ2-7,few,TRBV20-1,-,CSARDQRKSSYEQYF,TGCAGTGCTAGAGATCAACGGAAGAGCTCCTACGAGCAGTACTTC
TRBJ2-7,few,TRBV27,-,CASSWGGGCNEQYF,TGTGCCAGCAGTTGGGGTGGGGGGTGCAACGAGCAGTACTTC
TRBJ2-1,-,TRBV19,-,CASSSCDNEQFF,TGTGCCAGTAGTTCGTGTGACAATGAGCAGTTCTTC
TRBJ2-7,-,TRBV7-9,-,CASSLESVNYEQYF,TGTGCCAGCAGCTTAGAGTCGGTCAACTACGAGCAGTACTTC
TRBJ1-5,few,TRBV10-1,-,CASSTGTNQPQHF,TGCGCCAGCAGCACAGGTACCAATCAGCCCCAGCATTTT
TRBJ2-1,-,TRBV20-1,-,CSAFRLGPSYNEQFF,TGCAGTGCCTTCCGACTAGGGCCATCCTACAATGAGCAGTTCTTC
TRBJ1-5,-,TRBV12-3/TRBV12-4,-,CASSLSGRAGKEPQHF,TGTGCCAGCAGTCTAAGTGGAAGGGCCGGAAAGGAGCCCCAGCATTTT
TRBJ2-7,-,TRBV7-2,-,CASSRQTYEQYF,TGTGCCAGCAGCCGACAAACCTACGAGCAGTACTTC
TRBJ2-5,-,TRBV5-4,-,CASSILTSFETQYF,TGTGCCAGCAGCATCCTAACTAGCTTTGAGACCCAGTACTTC
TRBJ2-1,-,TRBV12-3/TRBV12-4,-,CASSFSSTEQFF,TGTGCCAGCAGTTTTAGTTCAACGGAGCAGTTCTTC
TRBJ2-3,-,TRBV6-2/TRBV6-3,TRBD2,CASSNRGSITDTQYF,TGTGCCAGCAGCAACCGCGGGAGTATCACAGATACGCAGTATTTT
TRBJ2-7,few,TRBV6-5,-,CASSYSSGGGSYEQYF,TGTGCCAGCAGTTACTCGAGTGGTGGGGGCTCCTACGAGCAGTACTTC
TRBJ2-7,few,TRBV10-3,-,CAISDGVGTYEQYF,TGTGCCATCAGTGACGGGGTAGGGACCTACGAGCAGTACTTC
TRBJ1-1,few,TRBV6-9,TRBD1,CASSPGTGEMNTEAFF,TGTGCCAGCAGTCCCGGGACAGGGGAGATGAACACTGAAGCTTTCTTT
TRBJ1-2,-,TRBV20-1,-,CSARESLGRHYGYNF,TGCAGTGCTAGAGAAAGCTTGGGCAGGCACTATGGCTACAACTTC
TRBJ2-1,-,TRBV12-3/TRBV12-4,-,CASSLGQGYNEQFF,TGTGCCAGCAGTTTGGGGCAGGGTTACAATGAGCAGTTCTTC